One T cell receptor (beta chain) is described in this entry. Its matching antigen is unknown. Other nucleotide sequences in the sample specify the same CDR3. The data were obtained in a study of T cell responses to AZD1222 COVID-19 vaccine. About the research overall: Pooling of second doses given at about 4 or about 12 weeks was done.

V lost 1 base and J 5 bases, leaving 2 bases between the germline ends. The CDR3 extends over 12 amino acids. General study points: CD4 TCRs covered the whole spike, strongest at regions 160-218 and 743-854. Per reports, nearly half of all spike-specific TCRs target regions that are unmutated in variants.

Assay: immunoSEQ multiplex PCR; the TCRdb copy retains only in-frame clones and omits some. Of about 190,000 clones in the sample, roughly 93% were seen once. The material sequenced was peripheral blood, taken on day 0 of AZD1222 vaccination. The V gene is TRBV12-3 or TRBV12-4, the J gene TRBJ2-2; no definite D call. This TCR was recovered from an adult in good health. The CDR3 DNA is TGTGCCAGCAGTTTAGGGACCGGGGAGCTGTTTTTT. It translates to CASSLGTGELFF.